The 16 T cell receptor beta chains below come from one sample, sequenced in a study of regulatory T cells in long-lasting Graves disease (dated by TCRdb to the early 2020s). Libraries were constructed by multiplex PCR. The run used an Illumina HiSeq 4000. To build TCR beta libraries, CDR3 regions were amplified by Arm-PCR using iRepertoire HTBI primers. TCRdb reprocessed the public reads (quality trimming at Q25 with fastp, clone calling with MiXCR) and kept in-frame beta chains. Merged by CDR3 protein, the rows form single entries marked with the most common genes and DNA. The sample data list 400,000 to 500,000 distinct CDR3 sequences, and 21% of these were observed just once. The top ten hold over 11% of the sample. The sample's time point label is to be understood as: persistent/refractory GD, antithyroid drugs over 5 years with positive TRAb. For both TCR sequencing and RNA sequencing, RNA was extracted from PBMCs in TRIzol.

The material sequenced was peripheral blood mononuclear cells (PBMCs), taken when the disease was refractory, from a patient treated with antithyroid drugs. Receptor source: a female donor with Graves disease.

The chain uses TRBV28 and TRBJ1-5; D possibly corresponds to TRBD1 (5 bases). CDR1 and CDR2 from the germline V gene are MDHEN and SYDVKM. The CDR3 contains 14 residues. V lost 6 bases, J lost 7 bases, and 16 bases lay in between. CDR3 amino acids: CASSPAGRRQPQHF. The CDR3 nucleotides read TGTGCCAGCAGCCCGGCAGGGCGACGACAGCCCCAGCATTTT.

This clonotype was counted a few times. The V gene is TRBV28, the J gene TRBJ2-3, with 8 positions matching TRBD1. The CDR3 sequence is 16 residues long. V was pared by 7 bases and J by 3 bases, with 12 bases of the junction left unmatched. Germline assignment: CDR1 MDHEN and CDR2 SYDVKM. CDR3 in amino acids: CASKALRGQGTDTQYF. The CDR3 DNA follows: TGTGCCAGCAAGGCCCTCCGCGGACAGGGAACAGATACGCAGTATTTT.

This clonotype occurred a few times. V is TRBV19 and J is TRBJ2-1; a possible D gene is TRBD2 (5 bases). The length of the CDR3 is 14 residues. Germline CDR1 is LNHDA and CDR2 is SQIVND (reference sequence). Trimming pared 3 bases from V and 5 bases from J, leaving 11 bases between. For the CDR3, the DNA is TGTGCCAGTAGTATGAGTAGCGTGGACAATGAGCAGTTCTTC. Residues: CASSMSSVDNEQFF.

V gene TRBV7-9 combines with J gene TRBJ2-5; TRBD2 matches 13 bases. The CDR3 consists of 16 residues. Germline V gene data show CDR1 as SEHNR and CDR2 as FQNEAQ (reference sequence). V gave up 4 bases and J gave up 5 bases; unmatched junction bases: 7. This CDR3 is CASSSTSGRALETQYF. The CDR3 nucleotides are TGTGCCAGCAGCTCCACTAGCGGGAGGGCCTTGGAGACCCAGTACTTC.

This clonotype showed up just a few times. No conserved phenylalanine or tryptophan is present at the end of the CDR3, so a read error is the likely explanation. This CDR3 reads CASSEGHWGVVYEQYS. The CDR3 DNA sequence: TGTGCCAGCAGTGAAGGTCACTGGGGCGTTGTCTACGAGCAGTACTCC. This rearrangement joins TRBV6-1 to TRBJ2-7; D may be TRBD1 (5 bases). The CDR3 has 16 amino acids. Per germline, CDR1 MNHNS and CDR2 SASEGT. Trimming took 1 base from V and 3 from J, leaving 16 bases between them.

This clonotype was seen only a few times. One base away lies a much larger clone, so this may be a sequencing read error. In this CDR3 the conserved last residue, phenylalanine or tryptophan, is missing, so a read error is likely. The J gene is TRBJ2-7, the V gene TRBV12-3 or TRBV12-4; D is possibly TRBD1 or TRBD2 (7 bases each). The CDR3 length is 16 residues. V was shortened by 1 base and J by 4 bases, with 17 bases between the two germline ends. The CDR3 region is CASSLGEGGQPYEQYL. For the CDR3, the DNA is TGTGCCAGCAGTTTAGGGGAGGGGGGACAGCCTTACGAGCAGTACCTC.

V and J are TRBV19 and TRBJ1-2; D remains unclear. The CDR3 runs to 13 residues. The V and J ends lost 3 bases and 1 base respectively, with 6 bases between them. CDR1 is LNHDA and CDR2 is SQIVND in the germline V gene (reference sequence). CDR3 bases: TGTGCCAGTAGTATTGGGATTAACTATGGCTACACCTTC. Amino acid sequence: CASSIGINYGYTF.

The chain employs TRBV15 and TRBJ2-3; a possible D gene is TRBD2 (6 bases). The CDR3 runs 15 residues. Germline loops: CDR1 LNHNV, CDR2 YYDKDF (reference sequence). V was pared by 2 bases and J by 0 bases, with 9 bases between. CDR3 bases: TGTGCCACCAGCAGATGGGGGGAAAGCACAGATACGCAGTATTTT. Amino acid sequence: CATSRWGESTDTQYF.

This sequence joins TRBV20-1 and TRBJ1-5, with 8 bases fitting TRBD1. This CDR3 has 14 amino acids. Germline V gene sequence: CDR1 DFQATT, CDR2 SNEGSKA (reference sequence). V was clipped by 7 bases and J by 0 bases; unmatched bases: 5. CDR3 loop: CSVNRGGSNQPQHF. Written as DNA, the CDR3 is TGCAGTGTTAACAGGGGGGGTAGCAATCAGCCCCAGCATTTT.

This clonotype was recorded many times. The chain's CDR3 is CSVFKDRVDETQYF. As DNA, the CDR3 is TGCAGCGTTTTCAAGGACAGGGTCGACGAGACCCAGTACTTC. The chain joins TRBV29-1 to TRBJ2-5; 8 bases are a match to TRBD1. Germline trimming cut 5 bases from V and 5 bases from J; bases unmatched to any gene: 10. The CDR3 is 14 amino acids. The germline V gene encodes CDR1 SQVTM and CDR2 ANQGSEA.

This chain joins TRBV4-1 and TRBJ2-5; no definite D call. CDR1 and CDR2 from the germline V gene are MGHRA and YSYEKL. The CDR3 is made up of 14 amino acids. With 0 bases removed from V and 1 base from J, the gap between germline ends came to 6 bases. CDR3 bases: TGCGCCAGCAGCCAAGATGTCGTCCAAGAGACCCAGTACTTC. As protein: CASSQDVVQETQYF.

This clonotype came up many times. The V call is TRBV20-1, the J call TRBJ2-7; no clear D gene. The germline V gene has CDR1 DFQATT and CDR2 SNEGSKA (reference sequence). This CDR3 is 13 amino acids long. Deletions cut 1 base from V and 0 bases from J, with 7 bases between. The CDR3 nucleotides read TGCAGTGCTAGAGTTAGTCGCTCCTACGAGCAGTACTTC. Protein product: CSARVSRSYEQYF.

This clonotype was recorded at least ten times. This chain uses TRBV20-1 with TRBJ1-4, with D possibly being TRBD1 (5 bases). This CDR3 comprises 12 residues. The germline gives CDR1 DFQATT, CDR2 SNEGSKA (reference sequence). The CDR3 region is CRAGTDNEKLFF. The CDR3 DNA follows: TGCAGAGCCGGGACGGATAATGAAAAACTGTTTTTT.

The gene calls are TRBV20-1 and TRBJ1-1; TRBD1 matches at 8 bases. The V segment lost 1 base and the J segment 0 bases; nucleotides outside the gene matches: 4. The CDR3 is 15 residues long. Germline V lookup: CDR1 DFQATT, CDR2 SNEGSKA (reference sequence). The CDR3 nucleotides read TGCAGTGCTAGAGGGCAGGGGGCGATGAACACTGAAGCTTTCTTT. Its protein is CSARGQGAMNTEAFF.

This clonotype was detected only a few times. This sequence joins TRBV29-1 and TRBJ2-7; 14 bases agree with TRBD2. Germline assignment: CDR1 SQVTM and CDR2 ANQGSEA. V lost 6 bases to trimming and J lost 0 bases; unmatched junction nucleotides: 4. This CDR3 spans 15 amino acids. The CDR3 nucleotides are TGCAGCGTAACCGGGACTAGCGGGAGCTCCTACGAGCAGTACTTC. Encoded protein: CSVTGTSGSSYEQYF.

This clonotype has only a few counts. V gene TRBV6-1 combines with J gene TRBJ2-7; D may match TRBD1 or TRBD2 (5 bases each). The V gene lost 6 bases and the J gene lost 2 bases, with 14 bases spanning the gap. In germline, CDR1 is MNHNS, CDR2 SASEGT. This CDR3 contains 14 residues. The CDR3 loop is CASRVTGPTYEQYF. The CDR3 nucleotides are TGTGCCAGCAGAGTAACGGGACCAACCTACGAGCAGTACTTC.